This T cell receptor beta chain was captured in a study of CD8+CD57+ T cells in acquired aplastic anemia (dated by TCRdb to 2016 to 2019). In terms of the full investigation: Extracted DNA from sorted CD4+ and CD8+ cells averaged around 3.3 ug, ranging from about 0.19 to 30 ug. A CD8+CD57+ expansion meant a frequency higher than the mean frequency seen in healthy subjects. What the authors observed across the whole study: Over 25 CD8+ CDR3 sequences were found in both patients and controls but appeared to be highly expressed in patients and within the immunodominant clones of the patients. Between patients and healthy controls, no significant difference in CD8+ Simpson's diversity was found (P=0.060).

Profiling of TCR beta VDJ combinations and CDR3 sequences used genomic DNA as the template. An Illumina HiSeq 2000 was used for TCR repertoire sequencing. On the authors' methods: TRBV/TRBJ rearrangement plots, CDR3 size and DJ length profiles, and Simpson's diversity index were used to evaluate the repertoires. The most abundant DNA sequence in the deep sequencing data was taken as the immunodominant clone. CDR3 amino acid sequences were checked for sharing across subjects and were also compared against the VDJdb database and published repertoires. TCRdb trimmed the raw reads at Q25, called clones with MiXCR and kept productive beta chains. Identical CDR3 proteins give one entry, which carries the most common genes and DNA. The V and J calls come from TCRdb's annotation, not from the publication. The sample yields about half a million distinct CDR3 sequences; approximately 33% were counted once. In total, the top ten clones hold under 0.95% of the sample.

This clonotype was seen a handful of times. It has no known antigen specificity. The record has no base qualities; no much larger clone is one base away. Counted from cysteine to phenylalanine, this CDR3 has 15 amino acids. The sequence is cut down to CDR3 DNA, 45 bases in frame from base 1. Clipping removes 0 bases from V and 8 bases from J, with 0 as the unmatched junction base count. For CDR1 and CDR2, the germline V gene (reference sequence) lists SGHKS and YYEKEE. Expansion of CD8+CD57+ cells had been shown by flow cytometry in the patients chosen for sequencing. All patients had severe acquired aplastic anemia diagnosed by International Study of Aplastic Anemia and Agranulocytosis and Camitta criteria. At the time blood was sampled, none of the patients had received any therapy. In the study, sorted CD4+ and CD8+ blood T cells from patients with severe aplastic anemia and from healthy subjects underwent deep sequencing of TCR repertoires. In the USA, patient enrollment took place under clinicaltrials.gov protocols 00001620, 01623167, 00001397, 00071045, 00081523 and 00961064. Ficoll-Paque density gradient centrifugation was used to isolate peripheral blood mononuclear cells. CD4+ and CD8+ T cells were sorted by FACS or magnetic beads before DNA extraction.

Sequences were obtained from sorted CD4+, CD8+, or CD8+CD57+ T cells (not recorded which) from PBMCs. This clonotype originated in a human donor with aplastic anemia. The rearranged chain carries TRBV5-5 and TRBJ1-6; 12 nucleotides in the junction match TRBD1. CDR3 loop: CASSLGDRGHSPLHF. In nucleotide form, the sequence is TGTGCCAGCAGCTTGGGGGACAGGGGGCATTCACCCCTCCACTTT.